Each of the 24 T cell receptor beta chains below was sequenced from the same sample in a study of human CD4 T cells and Enterobacteriaceae. This table comes from immunoSEQ multiplex PCR, and its TCRdb copy is limited to in-frame clones, with some not included. Here the sample spans 25,000 to 35,000 clones, 70% to 85% being singletons. Sorting took every CD4+ cell except CD45RA+CCR7+CD95- naive cells, reaching over 98% purity. Sequences were obtained from memory CD4+ T cells from blood. These receptor sequences come from a human donor in good health.

The chain recombines TRBV5-5 with TRBJ1-2, with D maybe TRBD1 (6 bases). This CDR3 comprises 13 residues. Germline-derived CDR1 and CDR2 are SGHKS and YYEKEE (reference sequence). Trimming removed 3 bases at V and 4 bases at J, with 10 bases between. CDR3 sequence (DNA): TGTGCCAGCAGCTCGGGGGCAGGCTATGGCTACACCTTC. Its translation is CASSSGAGYGYTF.

This sequence joins TRBV6-5 and TRBJ1-2; the D gene is possibly TRBD1 (6 bases). Trimming pared 3 bases from V and 6 bases from J, leaving 17 bases between. CDR1 is MNHEY and CDR2 is SVGAGI in the germline V gene. There are 15 residues in the CDR3. Here the CDR3 reads CASSYTRGAFHGYTF. DNA of the CDR3: TGTGCCAGCAGTTATACTCGGGGGGCGTTTCATGGCTACACCTTC.

The chain is built from TRBV28 and TRBJ1-2, with 8 bases aligning to TRBD1. Germline-derived CDR1 and CDR2 are MDHEN and SYDVKM. Trimming cost V 5 bases and J 3 bases; bases outside gene matches: 2. The CDR3 is 13 residues long. The CDR3 DNA is TGTGCCAGCAGTCAACAGGGGGACTATGGCTACACCTTC. It encodes CASSQQGDYGYTF.

J is TRBJ2-7 and V is TRBV4-1; D may be TRBD1 (6 bases). There are 14 residues in the CDR3. The V and J ends lost 3 bases and 3 bases respectively, with 12 bases between them. Germline loops: CDR1 MGHRA, CDR2 YSYEKL. Here the CDR3 DNA reads TGCGCCAGCAGCCACATCGGACAGAGCTACGAGCAGTACTTC. This translates into CASSHIGQSYEQYF.

The chain is built from TRBV7-3 and TRBJ2-2, with D hard to call. The CDR3 spans 16 residues. CDR1 and CDR2 (germline): SGHTA, FQGTGA. V was shortened by 5 bases and J by 5 bases, with 18 bases between the two germline ends. CDR3 bases: TGTGCCAGCAGCCAATATTATATGGTCGGGACCGGGGAGCTGTTTTTT. Translated, it gives CASSQYYMVGTGELFF. Complete variable domain (other parts from reference TRBV7-3 and TRBJ2-2): GAGVSQTPSNKVTEKGKYVELRCDPISGHTALYWYRQSLGQGPEFLIYFQGTGAADDSGLPNDRFFAVRPEGSVSTLKIQRTERGDSAVYLCASSQYYMVGTGELFFGEGSRLTVL.

This clone was seen more than once but under ten times. The chain carries TRBV9 and TRBJ1-1; D ambiguous. Germline CDR1 is SGDLS and CDR2 is YYNGEE. There are 15 residues in the CDR3. V lost 4 bases to trimming and J lost 5 bases, with 18 bases between them. Written as DNA, the CDR3 is TGTGCCAGCAGCCCGCAAAGGACGGGAGGAACTGAAGCTTTCTTT. Translation gives CASSPQRTGGTEAFF.

CDR3 sequence (DNA): TGCAGCGTCCGCAGGGGGAGGGACACTGAAGCTTTCTTT. Protein: CSVRRGRDTEAFF. The chain links TRBV29-1 to TRBJ1-1; 7 positions match TRBD1. J lost 3 bases, V lost 6 bases, and 7 bases had no gene match. Germline V gives CDR1 SQVTM, CDR2 ANQGSEA. CDR3 size: 13 residues.

The gene calls are TRBV6-5 and TRBJ1-5; D remains ambiguous. V lost 6 bases, J lost 7 bases, and 1 base lay in between. Germline V gene sequence: CDR1 MNHEY, CDR2 SVGAGI. There are 9 residues in the CDR3. The CDR3 DNA reads as TGTGCCAGCAGCCAGCCCCAGCATTTT. It yields the protein CASSQPQHF.

This rearrangement joins TRBV7-9 to TRBJ2-2, with D perhaps TRBD2 (5 bases). The CDR3 runs to 14 residues. Trimming took 5 bases from V and 5 from J, leaving 12 bases between them. In germline, CDR1 is SEHNR, CDR2 FQNEAQ (reference sequence). The DNA for the CDR3 is TGTGCCAGCAGCCCCCTCGGGATAACCGGGGAGCTGTTTTTT. The encoded protein is CASSPLGITGELFF.

The chain combines TRBV6-4 with TRBJ2-6; a weak D match, TRBD2 (6 bases). The CDR3 is 17 amino acids. Germline CDR1 MRHNA, CDR2 SNTAGT. V was trimmed by 4 bases and J by 0 bases, leaving 13 bases between them. The CDR3 region has the DNA TGTGCCAGCAGTGCCGGTGTGGGGGGCTCTGGGGCCAACGTCCTGACTTTC. Its protein is CASSAGVGGSGANVLTF.

The rearrangement uses TRBV19 and TRBJ1-1, with D hard to call. The V end was cut by 2 bases, the J end by 6 bases, with 10 bases between. CDR1 is LNHDA and CDR2 is SQIVND in the germline V gene (reference sequence). This CDR3 region has 13 residues. The CDR3 here is CASSIFRAAEAFF. CDR3 sequence (DNA): TGTGCCAGTAGTATATTTAGAGCCGCTGAAGCTTTCTTT.

This rearrangement joins TRBV6-5 to TRBJ1-2, with D possibly being TRBD1 (5 bases). The CDR3 extends over 14 amino acids. CDR1 and CDR2 (germline): MNHEY, SVGAGI. Trimming removed 7 bases at V and 8 bases at J, with 20 bases between. CDR3 loop: CASTRDGAERGYTF. The CDR3 nucleotides are TGTGCCAGCACCCGGGACGGAGCCGAAAGGGGCTACACCTTC.

The chain carries TRBV28 and TRBJ1-5, with 9 bases lining up with TRBD1. This CDR3 has 17 amino acids. Germline CDR1 and CDR2: MDHEN and SYDVKM. Germline trimming cut 4 bases from V and 3 bases from J; bases unmatched to any gene: 10. The CDR3 spells CASSWGFGTGHNQPQHF. The CDR3 DNA sequence: TGTGCCAGCAGTTGGGGATTTGGGACAGGGCACAATCAGCCCCAGCATTTT.

This clone was recorded only once. The chain employs TRBV5-6 and TRBJ2-5; the match to TRBD2 covers 10 bases. The CDR3 contains 15 residues. J lost 2 bases, V lost 5 bases, and 6 bases had no gene match. Germline V lookup: CDR1 SGHDT, CDR2 YYEEEE. The CDR3 DNA reads as TGTGCCAGCAGTCTAACTAGCGGGACACAAGAGACCCAGTACTTC. It translates to CASSLTSGTQETQYF. Full variable domain (rest looked up from reference TRBV5-6 and TRBJ2-5): DAGVTQSPTHLIKTRGQQVTLRCSPKSGHDTVSWYQQALGQGPQFIFQYYEEEERQRGNFPDRFSGHQFPNYSSELNVNALLLGDSALYLCASSLTSGTQETQYFGPGTRLLVL.

Here the CDR3 reads CASSLVGEGTDTQYF. DNA of the CDR3: TGTGCCAGCAGCTTAGTGGGAGAAGGCACAGATACGCAGTATTTT. The chain links TRBV7-2 to TRBJ2-3; D possibly corresponds to TRBD2 (5 bases). The CDR3 covers 15 residues. Germline CDR1 and CDR2: SGHTA and FQGNSA. V lost 1 base and J lost 1, with 9 bases in between. The full variable domain, in which reference TRBV7-2 and TRBJ2-3 provide the parts outside the CDR3, is GAGVSQSPSNKVTEKGKDVELRCDPISGHTALYWYRQSLGQGLEFLIYFQGNSAPDKSGLPSDRFSAERTGGSVSTLTIQRTQQEDSAVYLCASSLVGEGTDTQYFGPGTRLTVL.

The gene calls are TRBV7-9 and TRBJ2-2; 8 nucleotides align to TRBD1. The CDR3 consists of 16 residues. Germline V CDR1 and CDR2: SEHNR, FQNEAQ (reference sequence). Trimming at V came to 1 base and at J to 1 base, leaving 2 bases not matched to a gene. CDR3: CASSLGTGGNTGELFF. The CDR3 nucleotides read TGTGCCAGCAGCTTAGGCACAGGGGGGAACACCGGGGAGCTGTTTTTT.

The V call is TRBV11-3, the J call TRBJ2-1; D ambiguous. V lost 0 bases and J 0 bases, leaving 6 bases between the germline ends. The length of the CDR3 is 15 residues. CDR1 is SGHNT, CDR2 YENEEA, per germline. The CDR3 DNA sequence: TGTGCCAGCAGCTTAGATCCGAGCTCCTACAATGAGCAGTTCTTC. Translated, it gives CASSLDPSSYNEQFF.

The chain has TRBV10-3 and TRBJ1-2; maybe TRBD1 (5 bases). Germline V gene lookup returns CDR1 ENHRY and CDR2 SYGVKD. V was clipped by 0 bases and J by 5 bases, with 16 bases between them. The CDR3 totals 16 residues. This CDR3 is CAISESGLDRGYGYTF. The CDR3 DNA reads as TGTGCCATCAGTGAGTCGGGGCTGGACCGGGGATATGGCTACACCTTC.

The chain has TRBV13 and TRBJ2-7, with TRBD2 identical over 9 bases. V lost 6 bases to trimming and J lost 4 bases; unmatched junction nucleotides: 10. The CDR3 extends over 15 amino acids. Germline V gene data show CDR1 as PRHDT and CDR2 as FYEKMQ (reference sequence). The CDR3 DNA sequence: TGTGCCAGCAGTCCCTTTAGCGGGAGTGGGTACGAGCAGTACTTC. Protein product: CASSPFSGSGYEQYF. Complete variable domain (other parts from reference TRBV13 and TRBJ2-7): AAGVIQSPRHLIKEKRETATLKCYPIPRHDTVYWYQQGPGQDPQFLISFYEKMQSDKGSIPDRFSAQQFSDYHSELNMSSLELGDSALYFCASSPFSGSGYEQYFGPGTRLTVT.

V gene TRBV28 combines with J gene TRBJ2-3; no definite D call. There are 13 residues in the CDR3. V gave up 11 bases and J gave up 0 bases, with 12 bases separating them. Germline CDR1 MDHEN, CDR2 SYDVKM. DNA for the CDR3: TGTGCCGGTAGAGGAACTAGCACAGATACGCAGTATTTT. This codes for CAGRGTSTDTQYF.

The sample holds a few counts of this clone. This chain links TRBV28 with TRBJ1-3; weak D call: TRBD1 (5 bases). Per germline, CDR1 MDHEN and CDR2 SYDVKM. Trimming pared 6 bases from V and 4 bases from J, leaving 19 bases between. This CDR3 is 16 amino acids long. CDR3 DNA: TGTGCCAGCAGCCTCCCCCAGGGAATATCCGGAAACACCATATATTTT. It encodes CASSLPQGISGNTIYF.

The gene calls are TRBV5-1 and TRBJ2-7; the D is unclear. From germline, CDR1 is SGHRS and CDR2 YFSETQ. The CDR3 totals 12 residues. Trimming stripped 6 bases from V and 7 bases from J, with 14 bases between. The CDR3 coding sequence is TGCGCCAGCAAGGTCTCCAATGGGGAGCAGTACTTC. This encodes CASKVSNGEQYF.

The chain carries TRBV6-1 and TRBJ1-2; 9 nucleotides line up with TRBD1. This CDR3 is built from 14 residues. From germline, CDR1 is MNHNS and CDR2 SASEGT. V dropped 5 bases and J dropped 5; count of bases not matched to a gene: 6. The CDR3 nucleotides are TGTGCCAGCAGTCGGACAGGGGTCAAATATGGCTACACCTTC. This translates into CASSRTGVKYGYTF.

This clone was seen just once. The V gene is TRBV14, the J gene TRBJ2-7; 8 positions agree with TRBD2. Trimming removed 4 bases from V and 4 bases from J; junction bases left unmatched: 3. The CDR3 consists of 13 residues. Germline assignment: CDR1 SGHDN and CDR2 FVKESK. In nucleotides, the CDR3 is TGTGCCAGCAGCCGCGGGGGGCGGTACGAGCAGTACTTC. Its protein product is CASSRGGRYEQYF.